This T cell receptor beta chain was obtained from a study of blood T cell repertoires in COVID-19. The wider study: The origin of the acute and convalescent COVID-19 samples was the United States, Italy and Spain. T cells, B-cell-depleted T cells, or PBMCs provided the cDNA or gDNA that served as material.

The CDR3 runs to 13 residues. V was pared by 4 bases and J by 5 bases, with 11 bases between. In the source study's methods: Reference gene primer amplification yielded estimated nucleated cell counts. The table came from immunoSEQ multiplex PCR; TCRdb's copy has only in-frame clones and leaves some out. The V and J calls and clone size come from that table; D and trimming were worked out from the DNA. The repertoire holds fewer than 300,000 clones, approximately 80% seen once, with over 2.5% in the top ten. The V gene is TRBV12-3 or TRBV12-4, the J gene TRBJ2-5; the D gene is possibly TRBD2 (6 bases). The receptor was isolated from a woman in her fifties or sixties with active or convalescent COVID-19. Sequenced: peripheral blood. The CDR3 protein is CASSSTRRETQYF. The CDR3 region has the DNA TGTGCCAGCAGTTCGACTAGACGGGAGACCCAGTACTTC.